Following are 8 T cell receptor beta chains from one sample sequenced in a study of blood T cell repertoires in COVID-19. The data were produced by immunoSEQ multiplex PCR, yet TCRdb's version contains in-frame clones alone and is incomplete. Here the sample spans about 230,000 clones, around 83% being singletons. The sequenced sample consisted of peripheral blood. Receptors originate from a woman aged 45-65 years with acute or convalescent COVID-19.

This clone was detected only a few times. This chain uses TRBV5-5 with TRBJ2-7, with 7 bases matching TRBD1. Germline trimming cut 4 bases from V and 3 bases from J; bases unmatched to any gene: 10. CDR1 and CDR2 from the germline V gene are SGHKS and YYEKEE (reference sequence). The CDR3 totals 15 residues. This CDR3 reads CASSANRGHLYEQYF. DNA of the CDR3: TGTGCCAGCAGCGCCAACAGGGGACACCTCTACGAGCAGTACTTC.

CDR3: CASSPHSSGSTDTQYF. As DNA, the CDR3 is TGTGCCAGCAGCCCGCATTCTAGCGGTAGCACAGATACGCAGTATTTT. The chain carries TRBV7-9 and TRBJ2-3, with 7 bases identical to TRBD2. Looked up from germline, CDR1 is SEHNR and CDR2 is FQNEAQ (reference sequence). The CDR3 totals 16 residues. Trimming removed 5 bases from V and 0 bases from J; junction bases left unmatched: 8.

This clone was counted only a few times. This chain links TRBV6-2 or TRBV6-3 with TRBJ2-7, with 9 bases fitting TRBD2. This CDR3 is built from 11 residues. Germline V lookup: CDR1 MNHEY, CDR2 SVGEGT. With 4 bases clipped from V and 13 bases from J, the junction kept 5 bases outside the gene matches. CDR3 DNA: TGTGCCAGCAGTTTTAGCGGGGGCCAATACTTC. Amino acid sequence: CASSFSGGQYF.

This clone showed up just a few times. The chain carries TRBV7-9 and TRBJ2-5; no clear D. CDR3 length equals 11 residues. V lost 5 bases and J 2 bases, leaving 3 bases between the germline ends. Germline V lookup: CDR1 SEHNR, CDR2 FQNEAQ (reference sequence). The CDR3 loop is CASSPQETQYF. In nucleotides, the CDR3 is TGTGCCAGCAGCCCACAAGAGACCCAGTACTTC. The full variable domain, its missing parts supplied by reference TRBV7-9 and TRBJ2-5, is DTGVSQNPRHKITKRGQNVTFRCDPISEHNRLYWYRQTLGQGPEFLTYFQNEAQLEKSRLLSDRFSAERPKGSFSTLEIQRTEQGDSAMYLCASSPQETQYFGPGTRLLVL.

This clone was counted only a few times. This chain joins TRBV9 and TRBJ2-3, with 7 bases aligning to TRBD2. The CDR3 covers 15 residues. The germline gives CDR1 SGDLS, CDR2 YYNGEE. Trimming removed 4 bases from V and 2 bases from J; junction bases left unmatched: 7. CDR3 coding DNA: TGTGCCAGCAGCCCATGGGGGGGGAACACAGATACGCAGTATTTT. Its protein is CASSPWGGNTDTQYF.

This clone was seen only a few times. The CDR3 region is CAGGQGHSGYTF. In nucleotides, the CDR3 is TGTGCCGGGGGACAGGGTCACTCTGGCTACACCTTC. The V call is TRBV28, the J call TRBJ1-2; 9 nucleotides match TRBD1. Trimming cost V 11 bases and J 7 bases; bases outside gene matches: 8. Germline CDR1 MDHEN, CDR2 SYDVKM. The CDR3 loop spans 12 amino acids.

This rearrangement joins TRBV5-4 to TRBJ2-1, with 15 bases that match TRBD2. CDR3 size: 16 residues. V gave up 4 bases and J gave up 7 bases; unmatched junction bases: 6. Looked up from germline, CDR1 is SGHNT and CDR2 is YYREEE (reference sequence). The CDR3 coding sequence is TGTGCCAGCAGCACACCGGGACTAGCGGGAGGTAATGAGCAGTTCTTC. This translates into CASSTPGLAGGNEQFF.

The rearrangement uses TRBV5-5 and TRBJ1-5; D remains ambiguous. The germline gives CDR1 SGHKS, CDR2 YYEKEE (reference sequence). Trimming cost V 0 bases and J 9 bases, with 13 bases left between them. This CDR3 comprises 14 residues. The CDR3 loop reads CASSLGTGMLPQHF. The CDR3 bases are TGTGCCAGCAGCTTGGGTACGGGGATGCTGCCCCAGCATTTT.